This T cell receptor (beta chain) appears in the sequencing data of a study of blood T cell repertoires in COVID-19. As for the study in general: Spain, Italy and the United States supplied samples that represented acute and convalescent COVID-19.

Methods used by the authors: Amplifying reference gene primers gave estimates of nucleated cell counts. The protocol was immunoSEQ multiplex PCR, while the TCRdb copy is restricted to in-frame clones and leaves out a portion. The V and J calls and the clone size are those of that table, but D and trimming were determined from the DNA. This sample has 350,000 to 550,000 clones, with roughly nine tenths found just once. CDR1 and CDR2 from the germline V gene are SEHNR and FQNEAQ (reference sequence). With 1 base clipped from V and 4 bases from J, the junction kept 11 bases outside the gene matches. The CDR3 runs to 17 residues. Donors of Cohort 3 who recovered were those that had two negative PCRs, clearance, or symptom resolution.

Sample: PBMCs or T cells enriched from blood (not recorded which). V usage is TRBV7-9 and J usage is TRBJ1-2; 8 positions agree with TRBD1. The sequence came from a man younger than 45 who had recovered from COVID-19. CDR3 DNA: TGTGCCAGCAGCTTAGGAAGACAGGGGCGAAGGGCCTATGGCTACACCTTC. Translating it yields CASSLGRQGRRAYGYTF.